The 8 T cell receptor beta chains reported below all come from one sample, sequenced in a study of siplizumab effects on memory and regulatory T cells. Clones were sequenced by immunoSEQ multiplex PCR, and TCRdb holds only the in-frame ones, with some missing. The sample has more than 85,000 clones, 90% to 95% seen once. Input material: Tregs sorted from blood. The source of these receptors is a human donor in good health.

The genes are TRBV11-3 and TRBJ2-5; D is unclear. The CDR3 covers 13 residues. Germline CDR1 reads SGHNT; CDR2 reads YENEEA. V was cut by 1 base and J by 0 bases, with 3 bases left in between. CDR3 protein: CASSLGHQETQYF. CDR3 DNA: TGTGCCAGCAGCTTAGGGCACCAAGAGACCCAGTACTTC.

This clone was recorded once. V is TRBV2 and J is TRBJ2-7; maybe TRBD2 (5 bases). The V gene lost 6 bases and the J gene lost 1 base, with 10 bases spanning the gap. The CDR3 contains 13 residues. The germline CDR1 and CDR2 sequences are SNHLY and FYNNEI. This CDR3 reads CASSSGISYEQYF. Written as DNA, the CDR3 is TGTGCCAGCAGCTCCGGGATTTCCTACGAGCAGTACTTC.

The V gene is TRBV6-4, the J gene TRBJ2-7, with TRBD2 as a possible D gene (6 bases). The germline gives CDR1 MRHNA, CDR2 SNTAGT. CDR3 length: 14 residues. The ends were cut back, 6 bases at V and 6 bases at J, with 18 bases in the middle. The CDR3, as DNA: TGTGCCAGCAGGAGAGGAGGGGCGGGGATCGAGCAGTACTTC. It is translated as CASRRGGAGIEQYF.

The chain is built from TRBV6-1 and TRBJ2-5, with D maybe TRBD2 (5 bases). From germline, CDR1 is MNHNS and CDR2 SASEGT. The CDR3 is 13 amino acids. V lost 2 bases and J 7 bases, leaving 11 bases between the germline ends. CDR3 residues: CASSELLVWTQYF. The CDR3 region has the DNA TGTGCCAGCAGTGAACTACTAGTTTGGACCCAGTACTTC.

This clone was counted a few times. V and J are TRBV6-6 and TRBJ1-1; D remains unclear. The CDR3 totals 12 residues. Trimming left V 6 bases short and J 10 bases short, with 15 bases between. Looked up from germline, CDR1 is MNHNY and CDR2 is SVGAGI (reference sequence). The CDR3 bases are TGTGCCAGCAGCTTCGGTGCAAGATTAGCTTTCTTT. Protein: CASSFGARLAFF.

The chain is built from TRBV2 and TRBJ2-2; TRBD2 matches 9 bases. CDR3 length equals 16 residues. V trimming: 7 bases; J trimming: 7 bases; junction bases outside the gene matches: 13. Germline V gene sequence: CDR1 SNHLY, CDR2 FYNNEI. The CDR3 DNA is TGTGCCAGCACGGGTGGTAGCGGGAGTCGTAGCGGGGAGCTGTTTTTT. Translation gives CASTGGSGSRSGELFF.

The V gene is TRBV4-2, the J gene TRBJ1-2; perhaps TRBD1 as D (5 bases). Germline CDR1 LGHNA, CDR2 YNFKEQ. The CDR3 runs 14 residues. V was cut by 2 bases and J by 7 bases, with 14 bases left in between. Here the CDR3 DNA reads TGTGCCAGCAGCCAATTGGGGGGAATCGGTGGCTACACCTTC. As protein: CASSQLGGIGGYTF.

This rearrangement joins TRBV7-2 to TRBJ2-3, with TRBD2 identical over 10 bases. The CDR3 sequence is 16 residues long. The V gene end was trimmed by 3 bases and the J gene end by 5 bases; junction bases not matched to a gene: 8. Per the germline V gene, CDR1 is SGHTA and CDR2 is FQGNSA. CDR3 nucleotide sequence: TGTGCCAGCAGCTTTGTCAGCGGGAGGGCCGGAGATACGCAGTATTTT. Translated: CASSFVSGRAGDTQYF.